The 4 T cell receptor beta chains in this list originate from one sample, sequenced in a study of identical twins. TCRdb recomputed calls from the 5' RACE reads with MiXCR, one row per CDR3 protein. The repertoire consists of 400,000 to 650,000 distinct CDR3 sequences, with about 20% occurring once and the leading ten covering around 0.9%. This same sample was also part of a study on T cells expressing NK-cell markers.

The sample taken for sequencing was CD4+ T cells sorted from blood. These TCRs come from a woman under 30 in good health.

This clonotype was seen ten or more times. The chain uses TRBV20-1 and TRBJ2-7; 10 bases are shared with TRBD1. The V and J ends lost 1 base and 9 bases, in that order; junction bases with no gene match: 6. The germline CDR1 and CDR2 sequences are DFQATT and SNEGSKA (reference sequence). The CDR3 has 13 residues. The CDR3 is CSARGTGTGVQYF. CDR3 in DNA: TGCAGTGCTAGAGGAACCGGGACAGGGGTGCAGTACTTC.

This chain links TRBV4-1 with TRBJ2-2; D remains ambiguous. This CDR3 region has 14 residues. The germline CDR1 and CDR2 sequences are MGHRA and YSYEKL. Trimming cost V 1 base and J 5 bases, with 8 bases left between them. CDR3 region: CASSQAIRTGELFF. For the CDR3, the DNA is TGCGCCAGCAGCCAAGCGATAAGGACCGGGGAGCTGTTTTTT.

This clonotype turned up a few times. The rearrangement links TRBV10-2 to TRBJ1-5; 7 bases align to TRBD1. Germline trimming cut 4 bases from V and 7 bases from J; bases unmatched to any gene: 4. Germline V CDR1 and CDR2: WSHSY, SAAADI. The CDR3 length is 13 residues. CDR3 coding DNA: TGCGCCAGCAGTGCAGGGGGTCGACAGCCCCAGCATTTT. Translation: CASSAGGRQPQHF.

This clonotype was detected only a few times. The CDR3 loop is CASREYAGGADTQYF. CDR3 coding DNA: TGTGCCAGCAGAGAGTACGCGGGGGGGGCGGATACGCAGTATTTT. This sequence joins TRBV28 and TRBJ2-3; 9 nucleotides agree with TRBD2. Germline V gene lookup returns CDR1 MDHEN and CDR2 SYDVKM. V trimming: 6 bases; J trimming: 6 bases; junction bases outside the gene matches: 10. This CDR3 has 15 amino acids.